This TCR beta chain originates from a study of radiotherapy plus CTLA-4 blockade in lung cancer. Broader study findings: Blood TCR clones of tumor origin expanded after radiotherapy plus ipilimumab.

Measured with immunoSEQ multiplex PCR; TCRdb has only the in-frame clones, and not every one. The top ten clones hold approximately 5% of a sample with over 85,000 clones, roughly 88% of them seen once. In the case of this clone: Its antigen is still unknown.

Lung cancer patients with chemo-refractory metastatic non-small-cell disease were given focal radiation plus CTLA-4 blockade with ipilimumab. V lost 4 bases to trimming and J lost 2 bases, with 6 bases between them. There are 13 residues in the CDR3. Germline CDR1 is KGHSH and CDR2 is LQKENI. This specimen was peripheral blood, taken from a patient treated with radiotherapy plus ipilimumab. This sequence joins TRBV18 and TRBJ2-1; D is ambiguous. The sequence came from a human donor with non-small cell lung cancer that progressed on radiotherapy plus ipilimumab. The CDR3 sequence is CASSQTTYNEQFF. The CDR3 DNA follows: TGTGCCAGCTCACAAACTACCTACAATGAGCAGTTCTTC.